A selection of T cell receptor beta chains follows, all from one sample in a study of CD8+CD57+ T cells in acquired aplastic anemia. Each CDR3 protein gets one entry after TCRdb re-called the reads with MiXCR. The data hold around 430,000 distinct CDR3 sequences, with 25% to 40% observed a single time. The sequenced material came from sorted CD4+, CD8+, or CD8+CD57+ T cells (not recorded which) from PBMCs. The receptor set was obtained from a human donor with aplastic anemia. Both conserved end residues are part of each CDR3. A D gene is named only where the DNA matches it firmly. Only some rows state a clone size, as once, few, many or a class for expanded clones.

len	d_gene	v_gene	abundance	j_gene	CDR3aa	CDR3nt
16	-	TRBV10-2	many	TRBJ1-1	CASSETLGLMNTEAFF	TGCGCCAGCAGTGAGACCCTTGGGCTAATGAACACTGAAGCTTTCTTT
12	-	TRBV14	many	TRBJ2-7	CASSVVGYEQYF	TGTGCCAGCAGCGTAGTGGGCTACGAGCAGTACTTC
11	-	TRBV10-3	few	TRBJ2-2	CAISPTGELFF	TGTGCCATCAGCCCCACAGGGGAGCTGTTTTTT
15	-	TRBV20-1	few	TRBJ1-4	CSARDSGGLGEKLFF	TGCAGTGCTAGAGATAGCGGGGGGCTGGGTGAAAAACTGTTTTTT
15	TRBD1	TRBV20-1	-	TRBJ1-2	CSARVSRGLFYGYTF	TGCAGTGCTAGAGTATCAAGGGGGCTTTTCTATGGCTACACCTTC
11	-	TRBV29-1	-	TRBJ1-2	CSVESGNGYTF	TGCAGCGTTGAATCAGGGAATGGCTACACCTTC
14	-	TRBV2	many	TRBJ2-3	CASSEGLDTDTQYF	TGTGCCAGCAGTGAAGGACTGGACACAGATACGCAGTATTTT
12	TRBD1	TRBV7-8	-	TRBJ2-7	CASIGQGDGQYF	TGTGCCAGTATCGGACAGGGGGACGGGCAGTACTTC
14	-	TRBV2	-	TRBJ2-7	CASSDVQEGIEQYF	TGTGCCAGCAGTGATGTCCAGGAGGGCATCGAGCAGTACTTC
12	TRBD1	TRBV7-3	-	TRBJ1-2	CASSSGTGGYTF	TGTGCCAGCAGTTCCGGGACAGGGGGCTACACCTTC
17	TRBD1	TRBV29-1	many	TRBJ2-1	CSVGDRFETLAGNEQFF	TGCAGCGTTGGGGACAGGTTTGAGACTCTGGCTGGCAATGAGCAGTTCTTC
14	-	TRBV7-3	-	TRBJ1-2	CASSQDRVGGGYTF	TGTGCCAGCAGCCAAGATCGGGTAGGAGGGGGCTACACCTTC
14	-	TRBV5-1	few	TRBJ1-4	CASSLSGENEKLFF	TGCGCCAGCAGCTTGTCTGGAGAGAATGAAAAACTGTTTTTT
15	TRBD2	TRBV5-1	once	TRBJ2-7	CASSGMTSGSTEQYF	TGCGCCAGCAGCGGGATGACTAGCGGGAGTACCGAGCAGTACTTC
14	-	TRBV4-3	few	TRBJ2-7	CASSPTGERYEQYF	TGCGCCAGCAGCCCCACAGGAGAACGCTACGAGCAGTACTTC